The rows below give T cell receptor beta chains drawn from one sample of a study of human T cells and chemical hapten exposure. TCRdb itself ran the RACE reads through MiXCR, one entry per CDR3 protein. Of about 71,000 distinct CDR3 sequences in the sample, approximately 12% were seen once. The input for sequencing was whole blood, taken in connection with sensitization to the hapten diphenylcyclopropenone (DPC). These TCRs come from a woman in her 50s with alopecia areata. Some clones in this sample may be carry-over from other donors' samples. Each CDR3 is given with its conserved first and last residue. D genes are given only for firm matches. Only part of the rows carry a size: once, few, many, or a class if the clone is expanded.

abundance,d_gene,j_gene,v_gene,CDR3aa,CDR3nt
many,TRBD1,TRBJ1-6,TRBV28,CASSHRDRYSPLHF,TGTGCCAGCAGCCACCGGGACAGATATTCACCCCTCCACTTT
few,TRBD1,TRBJ1-2,TRBV6-1,CASRLPNRDRAVTSYGYTF,TGTGCCAGCAGACTCCCGAACCGCGACAGGGCCGTTACTAGCTATGGCTACACCTTC
many,NA,TRBJ2-2,TRBV2,CATREQGSTGELFF,TGTGCCACCCGGGAGCAGGGGAGCACCGGGGAGCTGTTTTTT
many,TRBD2,TRBJ2-1,TRBV10-3,CASQLAANNEQFF,TGTGCCAGCCAGCTAGCGGCGAACAATGAGCAGTTCTTC
NA,NA,TRBJ1-2,TRBV28,CASSLILGYGYTF,TGTGCCAGCAGCCTGATACTGGGCTATGGCTACACCTTC
NA,NA,TRBJ2-2,TRBV4-2,CASSPNHPGSGNGELFF,TGTGCCAGCAGCCCTAACCACCCGGGGTCCGGCAACGGGGAGCTGTTTTTT
few,NA,TRBJ2-3,TRBV7-2,CASSLGLDADTQYF,TGTGCCAGCAGCTTGGGCCTGGATGCAGATACGCAGTATTTT
many,NA,TRBJ2-2,TRBV11-2,CASSPLPDRRNTGELFF,TGTGCCAGCAGCCCGTTACCTGACAGGAGGAACACCGGGGAGCTGTTTTTT
few,NA,TRBJ2-5,TRBV5-4,CASSSRTSVQETQYF,TGTGCCAGCAGCAGTCGGACATCGGTCCAAGAGACCCAGTACTTC
many,NA,TRBJ1-1,TRBV6-5,CATRAPMGEAFF,TGTGCCACCCGGGCCCCGATGGGAGAAGCTTTCTTT
many,NA,TRBJ1-5,TRBV6-2/TRBV6-3,CASSQTVVYQPQHF,TGTGCCAGCAGCCAGACAGTGGTTTATCAGCCCCAGCATTTT
NA,NA,TRBJ2-5,TRBV7-6,CASSSTDGASARETQYF,TGTGCCAGCAGCTCGACCGACGGGGCCTCGGCGAGAGAGACCCAGTACTTC
few,TRBD2,TRBJ2-3,TRBV6-1,CASSDGSGGATDTQYF,TGTGCCAGCAGTGATGGTAGCGGGGGGGCAACAGATACGCAGTATTTT
NA,NA,TRBJ1-1,TRBV4-1,CASSQEGKWGNTEAFF,TGCGCCAGCAGCCAAGAGGGGAAGTGGGGGAACACTGAAGCTTTCTTT
many,TRBD1,TRBJ1-6,TRBV20-1,CSARPRQGTSINSPLHF,TGCAGTGCTAGACCTAGACAGGGGACATCTATTAATTCACCCCTCCACTTT
NA,NA,TRBJ1-2,TRBV6-1,CASSGDGVYGYTF,TGTGCCAGCAGCGGGGACGGGGTCTATGGCTACACCTTC
NA,TRBD1,TRBJ2-7,TRBV20-1,CSAPTGGSYEQYF,TGCAGTGCTCCGACAGGGGGAAGCTACGAGCAGTACTTC
few,NA,TRBJ1-5,TRBV4-3,CASSQDFGPGVSNQPQHF,TGCGCCAGCAGCCAAGATTTCGGACCCGGGGTTAGCAATCAGCCCCAGCATTTT
few,NA,TRBJ2-7,TRBV11-2,CASSLDGGEQYF,TGTGCCAGCAGCTTAGATGGGGGCGAGCAGTACTTC
NA,NA,TRBJ1-5,TRBV10-1,CASDTKGGQPQHF,TGCGCCAGCGACACGAAGGGGGGTCAGCCCCAGCATTTT
many,NA,TRBJ1-3,TRBV7-9,CASSLQGTGNTIYF,TGTGCCAGCAGCTTACAGGGGACTGGAAACACCATATATTTT
many,NA,TRBJ1-3,TRBV10-1,CASSVGTASGNTIYF,TGCGCCAGCAGCGTTGGGACGGCCTCTGGAAACACCATATATTTT
many,NA,TRBJ1-1,TRBV2,CASSLGGGRTEAFF,TGTGCCAGCAGTCTCGGGGGCGGGAGGACTGAAGCTTTCTTT
many,TRBD2,TRBJ2-7,TRBV5-4,CASSGGTSGSYEQYF,TGTGCCAGCAGCGGGGGGACTAGCGGCTCCTACGAGCAGTACTTC
many,NA,TRBJ1-2,TRBV28,CASSFKNNYGYTF,TGTGCCAGCAGTTTCAAGAATAACTATGGCTACACCTTC
NA,TRBD2,TRBJ2-5,TRBV18,CASSPGLAASETQYF,TGTGCCAGCTCACCGGGACTAGCGGCTTCGGAGACCCAGTACTTC
many,TRBD1,TRBJ2-3,TRBV24-1,CATSDRDSLVYGTDTQYF,TGTGCCACCAGTGATCGGGACAGCTTGGTATATGGCACAGATACGCAGTATTTT
many,NA,TRBJ2-3,TRBV4-1,CASSQDHGRTDTQYF,TGCGCCAGCAGCCAAGATCACGGGCGCACAGATACGCAGTATTTT
many,NA,TRBJ1-5,TRBV20-1,CSAPDRNRGPQHF,TGCAGTGCCCCCGACCGGAACCGGGGCCCCCAGCATTTT
NA,TRBD1,TRBJ1-5,TRBV7-9,CASSPPGTGIGNQPQHF,TGTGCCAGCAGCCCGCCGGGGACAGGGATTGGCAATCAGCCCCAGCATTTT
NA,NA,TRBJ2-3,TRBV28,CASRGIGHADTQYF,TGTGCCAGCAGGGGCATTGGACATGCAGATACGCAGTATTTT
NA,NA,TRBJ1-2,TRBV12-3/TRBV12-4,CASSLALPGESYGYTF,TGTGCCAGCAGTTTAGCTCTTCCCGGGGAGTCCTATGGCTACACCTTC
many,NA,TRBJ1-4,TRBV7-8,CASSSWGKANEKLFF,TGTGCCAGCAGCTCCTGGGGGAAGGCGAATGAAAAACTGTTTTTT
many,NA,TRBJ2-1,TRBV3-1,CASSQTQHNEQFF,TGTGCCAGCAGCCAAACCCAACACAATGAGCAGTTCTTC
NA,TRBD2,TRBJ2-1,TRBV28,CASSLPSGSYNEQFF,TGTGCCAGCAGTTTACCGAGCGGGAGTTACAATGAGCAGTTCTTC
many,NA,TRBJ1-2,TRBV6-5,CASSLDGAYGYTF,TGTGCCAGCAGCTTAGACGGAGCCTATGGCTACACCTTC
few,NA,TRBJ2-3,TRBV2,CASGAREAWAYSTDTQYF,TGTGCCAGCGGAGCGCGAGAAGCCTGGGCCTATAGCACAGATACGCAGTATTTT
NA,NA,TRBJ1-1,TRBV29-1,CSVGGEYTEAFF,TGCAGCGTGGGGGGGGAGTACACTGAAGCTTTCTTT
few,NA,TRBJ1-1,TRBV12-3/TRBV12-4,CASSLRAGYTEAFF,TGTGCCAGCAGTTTAAGAGCCGGGTACACTGAAGCTTTCTTT
NA,TRBD1,TRBJ2-1,TRBV6-6,CASSSGQGRNEQFF,TGTGCCAGCAGTTCGGGACAGGGAAGGAATGAGCAGTTCTTC